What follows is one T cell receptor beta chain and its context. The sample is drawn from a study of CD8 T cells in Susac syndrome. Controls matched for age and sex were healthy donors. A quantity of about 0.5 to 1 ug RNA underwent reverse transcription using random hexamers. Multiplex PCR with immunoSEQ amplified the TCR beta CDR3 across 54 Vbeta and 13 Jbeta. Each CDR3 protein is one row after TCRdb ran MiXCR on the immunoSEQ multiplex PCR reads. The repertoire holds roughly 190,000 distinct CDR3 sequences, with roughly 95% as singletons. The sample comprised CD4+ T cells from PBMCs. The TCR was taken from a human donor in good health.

In DNA form, the CDR3 reads TGTGCCAGCAGCTCACCCCATAGCGGGAGGGCCAATACGCAGTATTTT. It translates to CASSSPHSGRANTQYF. The chain recombines TRBV7-9 with TRBJ2-3; 11 positions agree with TRBD2. The germline gives CDR1 SEHNR, CDR2 FQNEAQ (reference sequence). The CDR3 extends over 16 amino acids. V lost 4 bases, J lost 7 bases, and 10 bases stayed unmatched.